Following are 4 T cell receptor beta chains from one sample sequenced in a study of T cells in tuberculosis. Here immunoSEQ multiplex PCR was the method, and the copy in TCRdb shows in-frame clones only, minus some. Of 40,000 to 45,000 clones in the sample, 90% to 95% were seen once. Sequenced material: PBMCs. These receptors all come from a donor between 10 and 35 years old with latent tuberculosis or without tuberculosis infection.

This chain uses TRBV5-1 with TRBJ2-7; TRBD1 aligns across 9 bases. Germline lookup yields CDR1 SGHRS and CDR2 YFSETQ. Trimming removed 2 bases from V and 7 bases from J; junction bases left unmatched: 7. The CDR3 contains 14 residues. CDR3 loop: CASSFGQGSGEQYF. The DNA of the CDR3 is TGCGCCAGCAGCTTTGGACAGGGGTCAGGGGAGCAGTACTTC.

The V call is TRBV6-5, the J call TRBJ2-7, with a possible D match to TRBD1 (6 bases). Trimming shortened V by 4 bases and J by 2 bases, and 12 bases separated the two germline ends. CDR3 length: 14 amino acids. CDR1 is MNHEY, CDR2 SVGAGI, per germline. The CDR3 spells CASSSTDRTYEQYF. CDR3 in DNA: TGTGCCAGCAGTTCGACGGACAGAACCTACGAGCAGTACTTC.

The V and J genes are TRBV28 and TRBJ2-1; TRBD2 matches 11 bases. From germline, CDR1 is MDHEN and CDR2 SYDVKM. V shed 2 bases and J 3 bases; nucleotides not matched to a gene: 9. This CDR3 comprises 18 residues. In nucleotides, the CDR3 is TGTGCCAGCAGTTTAAGGTCAACCGGGACTAGCGGCTACAATGAGCAGTTCTTC. Protein product: CASSLRSTGTSGYNEQFF.

The V call is TRBV4-1, the J call TRBJ2-7; D is uncertain. The CDR3 covers 14 residues. V was clipped by 1 base and J by 0 bases, with 7 bases between them. The germline V gene has CDR1 MGHRA and CDR2 YSYEKL. CDR3 region: CASSQVYGSYEQYF. Written as DNA, the CDR3 is TGCGCCAGCAGCCAAGTATACGGCTCCTACGAGCAGTACTTC.